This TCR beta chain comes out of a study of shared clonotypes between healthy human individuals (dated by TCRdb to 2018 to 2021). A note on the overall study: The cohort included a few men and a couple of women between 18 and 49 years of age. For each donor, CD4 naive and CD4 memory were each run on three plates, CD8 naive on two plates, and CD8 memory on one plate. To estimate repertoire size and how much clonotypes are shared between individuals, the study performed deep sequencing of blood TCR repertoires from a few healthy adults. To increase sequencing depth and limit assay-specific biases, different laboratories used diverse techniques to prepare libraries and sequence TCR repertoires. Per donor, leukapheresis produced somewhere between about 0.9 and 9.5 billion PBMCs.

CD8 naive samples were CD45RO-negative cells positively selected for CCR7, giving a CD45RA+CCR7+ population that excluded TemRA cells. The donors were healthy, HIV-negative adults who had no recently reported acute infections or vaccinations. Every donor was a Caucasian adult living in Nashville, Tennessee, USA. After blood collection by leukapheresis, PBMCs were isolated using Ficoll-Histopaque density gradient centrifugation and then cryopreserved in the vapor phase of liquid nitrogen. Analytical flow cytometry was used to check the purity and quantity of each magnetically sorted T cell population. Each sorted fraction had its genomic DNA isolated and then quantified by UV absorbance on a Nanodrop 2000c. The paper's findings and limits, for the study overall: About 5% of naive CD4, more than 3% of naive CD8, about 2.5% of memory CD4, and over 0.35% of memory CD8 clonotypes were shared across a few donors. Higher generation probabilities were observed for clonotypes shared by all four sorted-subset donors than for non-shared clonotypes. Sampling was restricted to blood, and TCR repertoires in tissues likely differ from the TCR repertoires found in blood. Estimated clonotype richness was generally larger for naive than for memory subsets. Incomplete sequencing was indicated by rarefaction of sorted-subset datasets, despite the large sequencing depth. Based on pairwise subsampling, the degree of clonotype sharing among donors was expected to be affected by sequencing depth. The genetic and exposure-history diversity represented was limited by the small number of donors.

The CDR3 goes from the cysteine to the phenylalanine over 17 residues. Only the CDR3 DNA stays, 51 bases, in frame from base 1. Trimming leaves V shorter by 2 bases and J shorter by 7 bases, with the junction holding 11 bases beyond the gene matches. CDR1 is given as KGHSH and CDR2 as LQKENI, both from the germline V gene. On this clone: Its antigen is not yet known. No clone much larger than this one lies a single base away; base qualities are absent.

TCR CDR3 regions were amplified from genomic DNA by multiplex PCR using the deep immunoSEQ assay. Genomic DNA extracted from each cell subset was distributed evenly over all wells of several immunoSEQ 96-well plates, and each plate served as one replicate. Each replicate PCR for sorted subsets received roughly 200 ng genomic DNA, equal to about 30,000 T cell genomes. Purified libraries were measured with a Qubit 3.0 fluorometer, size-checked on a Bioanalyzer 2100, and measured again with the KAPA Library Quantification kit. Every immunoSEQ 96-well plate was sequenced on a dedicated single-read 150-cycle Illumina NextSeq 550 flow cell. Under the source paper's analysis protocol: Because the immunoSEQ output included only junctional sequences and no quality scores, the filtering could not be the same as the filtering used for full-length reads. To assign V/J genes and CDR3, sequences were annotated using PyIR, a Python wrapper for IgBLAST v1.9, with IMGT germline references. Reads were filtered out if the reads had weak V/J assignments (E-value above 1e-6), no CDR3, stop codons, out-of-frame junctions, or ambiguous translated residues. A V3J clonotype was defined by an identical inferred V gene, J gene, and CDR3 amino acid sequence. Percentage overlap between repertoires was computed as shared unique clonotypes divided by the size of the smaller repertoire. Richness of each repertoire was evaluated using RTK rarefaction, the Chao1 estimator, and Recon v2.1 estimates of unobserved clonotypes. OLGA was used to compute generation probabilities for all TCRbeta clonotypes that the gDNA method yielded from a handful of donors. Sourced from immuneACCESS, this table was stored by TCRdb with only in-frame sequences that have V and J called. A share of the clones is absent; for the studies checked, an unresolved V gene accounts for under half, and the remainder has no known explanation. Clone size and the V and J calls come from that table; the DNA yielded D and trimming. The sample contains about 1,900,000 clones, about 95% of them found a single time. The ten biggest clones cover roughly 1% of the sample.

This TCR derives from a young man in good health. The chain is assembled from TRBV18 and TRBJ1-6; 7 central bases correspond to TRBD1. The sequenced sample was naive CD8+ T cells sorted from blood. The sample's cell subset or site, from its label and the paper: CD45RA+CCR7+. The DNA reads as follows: TGTGCCAGCTCACCAATCCAGGGGGTGGTTGAGAATTCACCCCTCCACTTT. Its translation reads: CASSPIQGVVENSPLHF.